What follows are 3 T cell receptor beta chains derived from one specimen sequenced in a study of CD8+ T cells in alopecia areata. Specified treatment: oral pan-JAK inhibitor, 5-10 mg twice daily. Extracted RNA was reverse transcribed, and the resulting cDNA served as sequencing template. Some clones are missing from TCRdb's copy, which holds only in-frame ones; the method was immunoSEQ multiplex PCR. The sample yields about 90,000 clones, 44% seen once. Sample: CD8+ T cells sorted from blood, taken at week 24, from a patient treated with tofacitinib. These receptors were collected from a human donor with alopecia areata.

The chain uses TRBV19 and TRBJ2-1; perhaps TRBD2 as D (6 bases). The V gene lost 7 bases and the J gene lost 12 bases, with 16 bases spanning the gap. This CDR3 is 12 amino acids long. The V gene's germline CDR1 is LNHDA and CDR2 SQIVND (reference sequence). CDR3 sequence (DNA): TGTGCCAGTACCTCTCTGGGGGGACGGCAGTTCTTC. Residues: CASTSLGGRQFF.

In this sample, this clone turned up a few times. This rearrangement joins TRBV27 to TRBJ2-3; 7 nucleotides match TRBD2. The CDR3 length is 13 residues. V lost 11 bases, J lost 2 bases, and 7 bases stayed unmatched. Looked up from germline, CDR1 is MNHEY and CDR2 is SMNVEV (reference sequence). Here the CDR3 reads CASGRGLTDTQYF. CDR3 nucleotide sequence: TGTGCCTCGGGGAGGGGACTCACAGATACGCAGTATTTT.

This clone was counted a few times. The CDR3, as DNA: TGTGCCAGCAGCTCCTCGAGGACGCCGGCCACAGATACGCAGTATTTT. Residues: CASSSSRTPATDTQYF. The rearrangement joins TRBV7-9 to TRBJ2-3; unclear D gene. The CDR3 totals 16 residues. CDR1 SEHNR and CDR2 FQNEAQ come from the germline V gene (reference sequence). Trimming pared 4 bases from V and 2 bases from J, leaving 16 bases between.